This T cell receptor beta chain was documented in a study of technical replicates of blood from a handful of donors. The CDR3 totals 15 residues. CDR1 MNHGY and CDR2 SVAAGI come from the germline V gene. V lost 2 bases to trimming and J lost 4 bases; unmatched junction nucleotides: 3. Sequenced by immunoSEQ multiplex PCR; TCRdb stores in-frame clones only, minus some. The sample carries about 73,000 clones, approximately 93% recorded once. The sample was T cells isolated from PBMCs. The chain combines TRBV6-9 with TRBJ2-7, with 12 positions matching TRBD1. The sequence was obtained from a human donor in good health. CDR3 residues: CASSYQGQGAYEQYF. The CDR3 nucleotides are TGTGCCAGCAGTTATCAGGGACAGGGGGCGTACGAGCAGTACTTC.